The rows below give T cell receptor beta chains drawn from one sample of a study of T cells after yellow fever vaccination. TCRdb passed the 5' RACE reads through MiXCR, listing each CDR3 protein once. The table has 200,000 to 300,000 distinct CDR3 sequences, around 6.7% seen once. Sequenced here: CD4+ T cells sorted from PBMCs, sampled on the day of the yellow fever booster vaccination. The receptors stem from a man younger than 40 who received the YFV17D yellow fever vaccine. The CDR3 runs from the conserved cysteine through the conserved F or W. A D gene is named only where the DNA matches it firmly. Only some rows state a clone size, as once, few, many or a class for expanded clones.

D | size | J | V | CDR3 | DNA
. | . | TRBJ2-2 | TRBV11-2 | CASIGTNTGELFF | TGTGCCAGTATCGGGACGAACACCGGGGAGCTGTTTTTT
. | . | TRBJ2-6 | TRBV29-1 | CSVVPFGANVLTF | TGCAGCGTTGTCCCCTTTGGGGCCAACGTCCTGACTTTC
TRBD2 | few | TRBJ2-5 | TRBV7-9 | CASSSGRTRETQYF | TGTGCCAGCAGCTCGGGACGGACTAGAGAGACCCAGTACTTC
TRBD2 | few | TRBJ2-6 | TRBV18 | CASSPGTSVSGANVLTF | TGTGCCAGCTCCCCCGGGACTAGCGTCTCTGGGGCCAACGTCCTGACTTTC
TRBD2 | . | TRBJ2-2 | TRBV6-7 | CASSYSYRPSGRDHTGELFF | TGTGCCAGCAGTTACTCGTACCGGCCTAGCGGGAGGGACCACACCGGGGAGCTGTTTTTT
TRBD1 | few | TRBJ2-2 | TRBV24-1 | CATRDRGTGELFF | TGTGCCACTCGGGACAGGGGCACCGGGGAGCTGTTTTTT
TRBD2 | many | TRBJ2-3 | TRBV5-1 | CASLKSGLADTQYF | TGCGCCAGCCTTAAATCGGGACTAGCAGATACGCAGTATTTT
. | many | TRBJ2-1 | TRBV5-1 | CASSLDGRPSSYNEQFF | TGCGCCAGCAGCTTGGACGGACGGCCGAGCTCCTACAATGAGCAGTTCTTC
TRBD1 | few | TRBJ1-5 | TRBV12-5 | CASGLVDRGNQPQHF | TGTGCTAGTGGTTTGGTAGACAGGGGAAATCAGCCCCAGCATTTT
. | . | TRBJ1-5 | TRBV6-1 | CASKAGNNQPQHF | TGTGCCAGCAAGGCAGGGAATAATCAGCCCCAGCATTTT
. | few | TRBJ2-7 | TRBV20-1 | CSASDDNRVYGQYF | TGCAGTGCTAGTGACGATAACAGGGTCTACGGGCAGTACTTC
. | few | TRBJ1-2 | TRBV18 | CASSSSDGGHYGYTF | TGTGCCAGCTCGTCAAGCGATGGGGGCCACTATGGCTACACCTTC
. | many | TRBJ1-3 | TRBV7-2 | CASSFGNTGNTIYF | TGTGCCAGCAGCTTCGGGAATACTGGAAACACCATATATTTT
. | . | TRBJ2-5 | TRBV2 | CASSKRETQYF | TGTGCCAGCAGTAAAAGGGAGACCCAGTACTTC
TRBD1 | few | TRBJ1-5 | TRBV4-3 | CASTKDRAGNQPQHF | TGCGCCAGCACGAAGGACAGGGCAGGCAATCAGCCCCAGCATTTT
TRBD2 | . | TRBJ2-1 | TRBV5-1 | CASSGGGRASGNEQFF | TGCGCCAGCAGCGGCGGAGGGAGGGCATCTGGCAATGAGCAGTTCTTC
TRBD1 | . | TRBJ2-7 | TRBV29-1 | CSVSDRGYEQYF | TGCAGCGTTTCGGACAGGGGTTACGAGCAGTACTTC
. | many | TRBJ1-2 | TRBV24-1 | CATSGTGINYGYTF | TGTGCCACCAGTGGTACAGGGATTAACTATGGCTACACCTTC
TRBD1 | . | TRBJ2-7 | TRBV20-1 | CSAPYRGNSYEQYF | TGCAGTGCTCCCTACAGGGGGAACTCCTACGAGCAGTACTTC
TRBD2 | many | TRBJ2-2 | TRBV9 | CASSGLAGGNTGELFF | TGTGCCAGCAGCGGTCTAGCGGGAGGGAACACCGGGGAGCTGTTTTTT
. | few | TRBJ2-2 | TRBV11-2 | CASSLDGLNTGELFF | TGTGCCAGCAGCTTAGACGGACTGAACACCGGGGAGCTGTTTTTT
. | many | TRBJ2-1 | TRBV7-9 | CASSLGNPNEQFF | TGTGCCAGCAGCTTAGGGAACCCCAATGAGCAGTTCTTC
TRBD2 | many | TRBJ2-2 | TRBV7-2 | CASSLAKTSGTNTGELFF | TGTGCCAGCAGCTTAGCGAAGACTAGCGGGACCAACACCGGGGAGCTGTTTTTT
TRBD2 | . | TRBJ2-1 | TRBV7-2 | CASSQTSGFYNEQFF | TGTGCCAGCAGCCAGACTAGCGGGTTCTACAATGAGCAGTTCTTC
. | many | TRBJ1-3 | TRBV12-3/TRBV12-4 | CASSFGGPDTIYF | TGTGCCAGCAGTTTTGGGGGGCCTGACACCATATATTTT
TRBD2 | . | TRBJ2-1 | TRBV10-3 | CAINEFGTRTYNEQFF | TGTGCCATCAATGAGTTCGGGACTAGGACCTACAATGAGCAGTTCTTC
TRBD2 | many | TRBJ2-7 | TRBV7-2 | CASSLSGIKYEQYF | TGTGCCAGCAGCTTAAGCGGGATAAAATACGAGCAGTACTTC
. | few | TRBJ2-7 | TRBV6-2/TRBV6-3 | CASSNYAGSGEQYF | TGTGCCAGCAGCAACTACGCAGGGTCTGGCGAGCAGTACTTC
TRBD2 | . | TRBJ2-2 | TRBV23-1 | CASSQFKSGATNTGELFF | TGCGCCAGCAGTCAATTTAAGAGCGGGGCTACGAACACCGGGGAGCTGTTTTTT
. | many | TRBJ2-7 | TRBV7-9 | CASSLQDKQYF | TGTGCCAGCAGCTTACAAGATAAGCAGTACTTC
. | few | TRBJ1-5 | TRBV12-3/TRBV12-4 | CASSLGPDSNQPQHF | TGTGCCAGCAGTTTGGGACCAGATAGCAATCAGCCCCAGCATTTT
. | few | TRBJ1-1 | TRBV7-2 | CASSVQGGGTEAFF | TGTGCCAGCAGCGTACAAGGGGGGGGCACTGAAGCTTTCTTT
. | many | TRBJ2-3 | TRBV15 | CATSRVGRGPDTQYF | TGTGCCACCAGCAGAGTCGGTAGAGGCCCAGATACGCAGTATTTT
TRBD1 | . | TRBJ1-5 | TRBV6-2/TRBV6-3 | CASSPGQGFSQPQHF | TGTGCCAGCAGTCCCGGACAGGGCTTTAGTCAGCCCCAGCATTTT
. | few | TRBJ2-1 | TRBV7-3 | CASSQARGSYNEQFF | TGTGCCAGCAGCCAAGCCCGGGGGTCCTACAATGAGCAGTTCTTC
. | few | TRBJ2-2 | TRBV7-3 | CASSITWAGELFF | TGTGCCAGCAGTATAACCTGGGCCGGGGAGCTGTTTTTT
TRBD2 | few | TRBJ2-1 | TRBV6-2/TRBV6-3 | CASTLAGGGLYNEQFF | TGTGCCAGCACCCTAGCGGGAGGTGGCCTCTACAATGAGCAGTTCTTC
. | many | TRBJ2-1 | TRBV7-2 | CASSPRQNYNEQFF | TGTGCCAGCAGCCCCCGTCAAAACTACAATGAGCAGTTCTTC
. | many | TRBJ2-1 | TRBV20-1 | CSARFISYEQFF | TGCAGTGCTAGATTTATTTCCTATGAGCAGTTCTTC
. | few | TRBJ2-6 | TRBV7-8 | CASRKISRTPGANVLTF | TGTGCCAGCAGGAAAATTTCGAGAACCCCTGGGGCCAACGTCCTGACTTTC
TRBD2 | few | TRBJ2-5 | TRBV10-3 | CATASGDEGTQYF | TGTGCCACCGCTAGCGGCGACGAGGGGACCCAGTACTTC
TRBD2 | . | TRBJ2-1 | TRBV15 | CATSRGSGLALEQFF | TGTGCCACCAGCAGAGGTAGCGGACTAGCTCTAGAGCAGTTCTTC
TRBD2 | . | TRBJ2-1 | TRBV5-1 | CASSLALAGGWGHNEQFF | TGCGCCAGCAGCTTGGCACTAGCGGGAGGGTGGGGACACAATGAGCAGTTCTTC
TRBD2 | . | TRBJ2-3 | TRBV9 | CASSVGGLPRTDTQYF | TGTGCCAGCAGCGTAGGGGGACTACCACGCACAGATACGCAGTATTTT
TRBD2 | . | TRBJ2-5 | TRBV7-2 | CASSPLAGAETQYF | TGTGCCAGCAGCCCCTTGGCGGGAGCGGAGACCCAGTACTTC
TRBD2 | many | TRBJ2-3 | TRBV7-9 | CASSSSGRIDTQYF | TGTGCCAGCAGTTCTAGCGGGAGAATAGATACGCAGTATTTT